Reported below is one T cell receptor (beta chain). The data were taken from a study of T cells in Graves' hyperthyroidism and ophthalmopathy. Using RNA transcripts as the source, TCR beta CDR3 regions were amplified. A first-round RT-PCR of the TCR CDR3 used the HTBI primer set. One entry per CDR3 protein results from TCRdb running MiXCR on the multiplex PCR reads. There are about 510,000 distinct CDR3 sequences in the sample; around 50% occur only once, and about two fifths lies in the top ten. This receptor was identified in an adult woman with Graves' disease, either hyperthyroidism or ophthalmopathy (not recorded which). Material: peripheral blood or thyroid tissue (not recorded which).

The CDR3 spells CASTQGYNSPLHF. Written as DNA, the CDR3 is TGTGCCAGCACCCAGGGTTATAATTCACCCCTCCACTTT. The chain couples TRBV2 to TRBJ1-6; possibly TRBD1 for D (5 bases). The V end was cut by 7 bases, the J end by 4 bases, with 8 bases between. CDR1 SNHLY and CDR2 FYNNEI come from the germline V gene. The length of the CDR3 is 13 residues.